This T cell receptor (beta chain) was sequenced for a study of metastatic and nonmetastatic thyroid tumors. Study context: Repertoires from malignant and benign thyroid patients were compared across blood and tumor or nodule tissue. Study-wide results and caveats: Reportedly, malignant thyroid tumors had significantly higher TCR beta diversity than benign nodules, in blood and tumor.

Trimming left V 6 bases short and J 2 bases short, with 13 bases between. The CDR3 runs to 14 residues. In regard to this clone: What it recognizes is unknown.

Until they underwent thyroid surgery, no patient had received any treatment. TCRdb re-called the PCR reads through MiXCR. There are around 6,200 clones in the sample; more than 30% occur only once, and 18% lies in the top ten. The sequenced sample consisted of adjacent normal tissue. The chain has TRBV12-3 or TRBV12-4 and TRBJ1-2; D perhaps matches TRBD1 (5 bases). The clonotype comes from a female donor with papillary thyroid cancer or a benign thyroid nodule (not recorded which). Some clones in this sample may be carry-over from other donors' samples. The CDR3 DNA reads TGTGCCAGCAGAATGGGACGAAACAACTATGGCTACACCTTC. Its protein is CASRMGRNNYGYTF.